The sequence of this TCR beta chain was determined in a study of identical twins. The V end was cut by 3 bases, the J end by 3 bases, with 12 bases between. This CDR3 spans 15 amino acids. TCRdb processed the 5' RACE reads anew with MiXCR; each CDR3 protein has one entry. The sample yields about 520,000 distinct CDR3 sequences, 20% to 25% seen once. The same sample was also studied in work on T cells expressing NK-cell markers. As that study records: These clonotypes, the leaders elsewhere, also led the CD3+CD56-NKG2C+ fraction in a few donors. Expanded clones of NKG2C+ T cells had an unclear HCMV specificity.

Sequenced input: CD4+ T cells sorted from blood. The V call is TRBV12-3 or TRBV12-4, the J call TRBJ1-5; D gene uncertain. The TCR sequence derives from a young woman in good health. This chain's CDR3 is CASSFRKGPNQPQHF. The CDR3 DNA reads as TGTGCCAGCAGTTTTCGAAAGGGCCCCAATCAGCCCCAGCATTTT.